This passage covers 32 T cell receptor beta chains from one sample sequenced in a study of OX40 agonist ivuxolimab in advanced cancers. TCRdb keeps only in-frame clones here, not all; method: immunoSEQ multiplex PCR. In the table there are some 53,000 clones, roughly 92% of which are singletons. The material sequenced was CD4+ or CD8+ T cells sorted from blood, taken in a trial of the OX40 agonist ivuxolimab. The receptors shown here come from an adult with an advanced solid tumor such as melanoma, head and neck, liver or kidney cancer.

V and J are TRBV2 and TRBJ2-7; a possible D gene is TRBD1 (5 bases). CDR1 and CDR2 from the germline V gene are SNHLY and FYNNEI. The CDR3 totals 14 residues. Trimming stripped 7 bases from V and 2 bases from J, with 15 bases between. Here the CDR3 reads CASKDIQGAYEQYF. The CDR3 DNA reads as TGTGCCAGCAAGGACATCCAAGGCGCCTACGAGCAGTACTTC.

This chain links TRBV6-5 with TRBJ2-7, with 8 positions matching TRBD2. Germline CDR1 reads MNHEY; CDR2 reads SVGAGI. Trimming cost V 5 bases and J 4 bases; bases outside gene matches: 10. CDR3 size: 15 residues. Here the CDR3 DNA reads TGTGCCAGCAGTCCGGGGAGCGGGAGAGGGTACGAGCAGTACTTC. Its translation is CASSPGSGRGYEQYF.

The chain joins TRBV27 to TRBJ1-5, with D possibly matching TRBD1 (6 bases). CDR3 size: 17 residues. With 2 bases removed from V and 2 bases from J, the gap between germline ends came to 16 bases. Germline loops: CDR1 MNHEY, CDR2 SMNVEV (reference sequence). CDR3 protein: CASSLTVGGAGNQPQHF. The CDR3 DNA reads as TGTGCCAGCAGTTTAACTGTGGGGGGCGCGGGCAATCAGCCCCAGCATTTT.

This chain links TRBV6-5 with TRBJ2-7; the D gene is possibly TRBD1 (5 bases). This CDR3 has 12 residues. CDR1 and CDR2 (germline): MNHEY, SVGAGI. V shed 6 bases and J shed 6 bases, with 12 bases lying between them. The CDR3 coding sequence is TGTGCCAGCAGCCCGTCAGGGCCCGAGCAGTACTTC. It specifies CASSPSGPEQYF.

CDR3 nucleotide sequence: TGTGCCAGCAGTTTCCTATCGACCGTAAATGAGCAGTTCTTC. This sequence encodes CASSFLSTVNEQFF. The chain employs TRBV28 and TRBJ2-1, with D hard to call. The V and J ends lost 3 bases and 7 bases respectively, with 13 bases between them. The CDR3 spans 14 residues. Germline V gives CDR1 MDHEN, CDR2 SYDVKM. Full variable domain (missing parts from reference TRBV28 and TRBJ2-1): DVKVTQSSRYLVKRTGEKVFLECVQDMDHENMFWYRQDPGLGLRLIYFSYDVKMKEKGDIPEGYSVSREKKERFSLILESASTNQTSMYLCASSFLSTVNEQFFGPGTRLTVL.

The chain joins TRBV13 to TRBJ2-7, with D perhaps matching TRBD1 (6 bases). Trimming took off 2 bases at V and 4 bases at J, with 27 bases between the two ends. The CDR3 spans 19 residues. Germline V gives CDR1 PRHDT, CDR2 FYEKMQ (reference sequence). The CDR3 nucleotides are TGTGCCAGCAGCTTAACCCTAGGACAGCCCCTAGCCCCTAGTTACGAGCAGTACTTC. It specifies CASSLTLGQPLAPSYEQYF.

In DNA form, the CDR3 reads TGTGCCAGCAGCGTAGGGTACAATGAGCAGTTCTTC. Residues: CASSVGYNEQFF. The rearrangement joins TRBV9 to TRBJ2-1; D unresolved. Trimming removed 0 bases at V and 4 bases at J, with 2 bases between. Germline assignment: CDR1 SGDLS and CDR2 YYNGEE. This CDR3 is 12 amino acids long. The entire variable domain, with the rest obtained from reference TRBV9 and TRBJ2-1, is as follows: DSGVTQTPKHLITATGQRVTLRCSPRSGDLSVYWYQQSLDQGLQFLIQYYNGEERAKGNILERFSAQQFPDLHSELNLSSLELGDSALYFCASSVGYNEQFFGPGTRLTVL.

This sequence joins TRBV7-9 and TRBJ1-6; D call uncertain. The CDR3 loop spans 13 amino acids. In germline, CDR1 is SEHNR, CDR2 FQNEAQ (reference sequence). The V and J ends lost 8 bases and 9 bases respectively, with 14 bases between them. The CDR3 region is CASASTSGSPLHF. CDR3 DNA: TGTGCCAGCGCGTCGACATCTGGTTCACCCCTCCACTTT.

The CDR3 reads CSVEPQGEYTEAFF. The CDR3 bases are TGCAGCGTTGAACCCCAGGGGGAGTACACTGAAGCTTTCTTT. V usage is TRBV29-1 and J usage is TRBJ1-1; 7 bases are shared with TRBD1. CDR3 length equals 14 residues. Per the germline V gene, CDR1 is SQVTM and CDR2 is ANQGSEA. V trimming: 2 bases; J trimming: 3 bases; junction bases outside the gene matches: 6.

The chain carries TRBV30 and TRBJ2-5; 8 bases map to TRBD2. The CDR3 totals 15 residues. CDR1 and CDR2 (germline): GTSNPN, SVGIG (reference sequence). The junction had 7 bases not matched to a gene; V was cut back by 0 bases and J by 4 bases. The CDR3 DNA sequence: TGTGCCTGGAGTGTACCCGGGACTAGAAGAGAGACCCAGTACTTC. This gives the protein CAWSVPGTRRETQYF.

For the CDR3, the DNA is TGTGCCAGCAGTGACGGGGGTCTTGGCTACACCTTC. It yields the protein CASSDGGLGYTF. The V and J genes are TRBV2 and TRBJ1-2, with a possible D match to TRBD1 (5 bases). CDR1 and CDR2 from the germline V gene are SNHLY and FYNNEI. The V end was cut by 3 bases, the J end by 7 bases, with 9 bases between. CDR3 size: 12 residues.

This chain joins TRBV13 and TRBJ2-7; D call uncertain. The CDR3 length is 12 residues. The germline V gene has CDR1 PRHDT and CDR2 FYEKMQ (reference sequence). V was trimmed by 5 bases and J by 3 bases, leaving 8 bases between them. The CDR3 DNA reads TGTGCCAGCAGCCCTCGCGGCTACGAGCAGTACTTC. Its protein is CASSPRGYEQYF.

The chain links TRBV5-1 to TRBJ1-5; D remains unclear. The CDR3 runs to 15 residues. Germline V gives CDR1 SGHRS, CDR2 YFSETQ. V lost 0 bases, J lost 0 bases, and 7 bases lay in between. This chain's CDR3 is CASSLVGNSNQPQHF. CDR3 DNA sequence: TGCGCCAGCAGCTTGGTCGGAAATAGCAATCAGCCCCAGCATTTT. Looking up the rest from reference TRBV5-1 and TRBJ1-5 gives the full variable domain: KAGVTQTPRYLIKTRGQQVTLSCSPISGHRSVSWYQQTPGQGLQFLFEYFSETQRNKGNFPGRFSGRQFSNSRSEMNVSTLELGDSALYLCASSLVGNSNQPQHFGDGTRLSIL.

This clone was seen a single time. This chain joins TRBV7-9 and TRBJ2-2; 7 bases map to TRBD2. CDR3 length: 14 residues. After removal of 11 bases from V and 4 bases from J, the junction contained 10 bases not matched to a gene. Germline CDR1 SEHNR, CDR2 FQNEAQ (reference sequence). CDR3 bases: TGTGCCTCCCGGGGCGGGAGAGCCACCGGGGAGCTGTTTTTT. It yields the protein CASRGGRATGELFF. Using reference TRBV7-9 and TRBJ2-2 for the parts outside the CDR3, the full variable domain is DTGVSQNPRHKITKRGQNVTFRCDPISEHNRLYWYRQTLGQGPEFLTYFQNEAQLEKSRLLSDRFSAERPKGSFSTLEIQRTEQGDSAMYLCASRGGRATGELFFGEGSRLTVL.

The rearrangement joins TRBV7-3 to TRBJ2-7; D possibly corresponds to TRBD1 (5 bases). Germline CDR1 reads SGHTA; CDR2 reads FQGTGA. This CDR3 is built from 11 residues. Trimming cost V 10 bases and J 6 bases, with 13 bases left between them. In DNA form, the CDR3 reads TGTGCCACCTGGGGAAGGGGCGAGCAGTACTTC. Its protein product is CATWGRGEQYF.

The sample holds one count of this clone. The rearrangement joins TRBV27 to TRBJ2-7, with 7 bases aligning to TRBD2. CDR3 length equals 14 residues. Germline V lookup: CDR1 MNHEY, CDR2 SMNVEV (reference sequence). Trimming removed 6 bases from V and 6 bases from J; junction bases left unmatched: 11. The CDR3, as DNA: TGTGCCAGCAGCCGGGGCGGGAGAATCGGCGAGCAGTACTTC. Protein product: CASSRGGRIGEQYF.

Only one count was recorded for this clone. The rearrangement links TRBV9 to TRBJ2-7; 7 positions agree with TRBD2. Germline values: CDR1 SGDLS, CDR2 YYNGEE. The CDR3 contains 14 residues. After removal of 0 bases from V and 4 bases from J, the junction contained 4 bases not matched to a gene. CDR3 nucleotide sequence: TGTGCCAGCAGCGTAGGGGAGGGACTTTACGAGCAGTACTTC. Residues: CASSVGEGLYEQYF.

The chain has TRBV14 and TRBJ2-3; either TRBD1 or TRBD2 may fit D (6 bases each). The CDR3 totals 17 residues. V lost 2 bases and J lost 0, with 15 bases in between. Per germline, CDR1 SGHDN and CDR2 FVKESK. CDR3 in amino acids: CASSQTGGHHSTDTQYF. The CDR3 nucleotides are TGTGCCAGCAGCCAAACCGGGGGCCACCACAGCACAGATACGCAGTATTTT.

The chain combines TRBV27 with TRBJ2-5, with D uncertain. This CDR3 region has 14 residues. Per germline, CDR1 MNHEY and CDR2 SMNVEV (reference sequence). The germline V and J ends were trimmed by 0 bases and 4 bases, with 9 bases remaining between them. The CDR3, as DNA: TGTGCCAGCAGTTTATCGCGTTTTGGAGAGACCCAGTACTTC. Protein sequence: CASSLSRFGETQYF.

The chain combines TRBV5-1 with TRBJ2-1, with 9 bases that match TRBD2. Germline CDR1 is SGHRS and CDR2 is YFSETQ. V lost 4 bases, J lost 2 bases, and 10 bases stayed unmatched. The CDR3 has 17 amino acids. DNA for the CDR3: TGCGCCAGCAGCCCGAGAGCGGGAGGCCCCACCTACAATGAGCAGTTCTTC. Translated: CASSPRAGGPTYNEQFF.

The chain carries TRBV5-1 and TRBJ1-1; D is uncertain. The V and J ends lost 0 bases and 0 bases respectively, with 6 bases between them. Germline assignment: CDR1 SGHRS and CDR2 YFSETQ. This CDR3 is 14 amino acids long. CDR3: CASSLGQVNTEAFF. The CDR3 coding sequence is TGCGCCAGCAGCTTGGGACAAGTGAACACTGAAGCTTTCTTT.

V usage is TRBV29-1 and J usage is TRBJ2-7; possibly TRBD2 for D (6 bases). The CDR3 sequence is 15 residues long. Per the germline V gene, CDR1 is SQVTM and CDR2 is ANQGSEA. V was trimmed by 1 base and J by 2 bases, leaving 15 bases between them. DNA for the CDR3: TGCAGCGTTGAAGTTTCTGCGGGACCTGCCTACGAGCAGTACTTC. The encoded protein is CSVEVSAGPAYEQYF.

The CDR3 spells CAISGGLAGSSETQYF. CDR3 nucleotide sequence: TGTGCCATCAGTGGGGGACTAGCGGGATCTTCAGAGACCCAGTACTTC. This chain joins TRBV10-3 and TRBJ2-5; 13 nucleotides match TRBD2. CDR1 is ENHRY, CDR2 SYGVKD, per germline. CDR3 length: 16 amino acids. With 4 bases clipped from V and 4 bases from J, the junction kept 6 bases outside the gene matches.

This chain joins TRBV9 and TRBJ2-2; no clear D. With 0 bases removed from V and 6 bases from J, the gap between germline ends came to 15 bases. Germline CDR1 SGDLS, CDR2 YYNGEE. The CDR3 covers 16 residues. CDR3 in amino acids: CASSVVEVAYAGELFF. Here the CDR3 DNA reads TGTGCCAGCAGCGTAGTAGAGGTAGCCTATGCCGGGGAGCTGTTTTTT.

This sequence joins TRBV18 and TRBJ2-5; a weak D match, TRBD1 (6 bases). Germline lookup yields CDR1 KGHSH and CDR2 LQKENI. V dropped 6 bases and J dropped 1 base, with 12 bases sitting between them. This CDR3 is built from 14 residues. The CDR3 region has the DNA TGTGCCAGCTCGGATGGACAGTTCCAAGAGACCCAGTACTTC. Its protein product is CASSDGQFQETQYF.

The chain combines TRBV28 with TRBJ2-2; D unclear. This CDR3 comprises 13 residues. The V and J ends lost 3 bases and 7 bases respectively, with 9 bases between them. The germline V gene encodes CDR1 MDHEN and CDR2 SYDVKM. CDR3 loop: CASSFRGGGELFF. CDR3 DNA: TGTGCCAGCAGTTTTCGTGGTGGCGGGGAGCTGTTTTTT. Full variable domain (missing parts from reference TRBV28 and TRBJ2-2): DVKVTQSSRYLVKRTGEKVFLECVQDMDHENMFWYRQDPGLGLRLIYFSYDVKMKEKGDIPEGYSVSREKKERFSLILESASTNQTSMYLCASSFRGGGELFFGEGSRLTVL.

This chain joins TRBV27 and TRBJ2-7, with 7 positions matching TRBD2. Trimming cost V 5 bases and J 1 base; bases outside gene matches: 5. The CDR3 extends over 14 amino acids. CDR1 MNHEY and CDR2 SMNVEV come from the germline V gene (reference sequence). For the CDR3, the DNA is TGTGCCAGCAGTACCCTAGCGGAGTCCTACGAGCAGTACTTC. Residues: CASSTLAESYEQYF.

The chain recombines TRBV2 with TRBJ1-4; D not resolved. V lost 3 bases to trimming and J lost 4 bases, with 9 bases between them. Germline lookup yields CDR1 SNHLY and CDR2 FYNNEI. The CDR3 is made up of 14 amino acids. CDR3 residues: CASSDGAFNEKLFF. The CDR3 nucleotides are TGTGCCAGCAGTGATGGAGCTTTTAATGAAAAACTGTTTTTT.

J is TRBJ2-7 and V is TRBV25-1, with D perhaps matching TRBD1 or TRBD2 (5 bases each). Germline values: CDR1 MGHDK, CDR2 SYGVNS. V was cut by 3 bases and J by 4 bases, with 13 bases left in between. The CDR3 extends over 14 amino acids. DNA for the CDR3: TGTGCCAGCAGTGAGGGGGAGTGGGGGTACGAGCAGTACTTC. Translated: CASSEGEWGYEQYF.

This clone was counted once. The V gene is TRBV28, the J gene TRBJ2-7, with D unclear. Deletions cut 2 bases from V and 5 bases from J, with 4 bases between. Germline-derived CDR1 and CDR2 are MDHEN and SYDVKM. This CDR3 has 11 amino acids. CDR3 DNA sequence: TGTGCCAGCAGTTTACTCAACGAGCAGTACTTC. Amino acid sequence: CASSLLNEQYF.

The V and J genes are TRBV6-5 and TRBJ2-7, with 10 bases lining up with TRBD1. The germline V gene encodes CDR1 MNHEY and CDR2 SVGAGI. The CDR3 runs to 14 residues. The V segment lost 5 bases and the J segment 6 bases; nucleotides outside the gene matches: 7. The CDR3 is CASSRGTGEGEQYF. The CDR3 coding sequence is TGTGCCAGCAGTAGGGGGACAGGGGAGGGCGAGCAGTACTTC.

The chain uses TRBV2 and TRBJ2-7; 10 nucleotides align to TRBD2. This CDR3 has 15 residues. Germline V CDR1 and CDR2: SNHLY, FYNNEI. Unmatched junction bases numbered 10, after V lost 7 bases and J lost 4 bases. The CDR3 sequence is CASNPGGTSVYEQYF. In nucleotides, the CDR3 is TGTGCCAGCAACCCAGGGGGGACTAGCGTGTACGAGCAGTACTTC.